These 22 T cell receptor beta chains were sequenced from one sample in a study of T-cell reconstitution after alpha-beta-depleted transplantation in children. TCRbeta library preparation incorporated unique molecular identifiers. Each CDR3 protein is one row after TCRdb ran MiXCR on the PCR reads. The sample comprises 350,000 to 400,000 distinct CDR3 sequences, about an eighth of which are singletons, and about 4% rests with the top ten. Sequenced material: PBMCs, taken from the stem cell graft. These receptors all stem from a human donor who donated a stem cell graft to a child with Fanconi anemia.

Only one count was recorded for this clonotype. The chain couples TRBV6-1 to TRBJ2-1; D gene ambiguous. Trimming took off 5 bases at V and 5 bases at J, with 10 bases between the two ends. This CDR3 spans 13 amino acids. From germline, CDR1 is MNHNS and CDR2 SASEGT. CDR3 in DNA: TGTGCCAGCAGTAAAGAATTTAACAATGAGCAGTTCTTC. Its protein is CASSKEFNNEQFF.

V gene TRBV9 combines with J gene TRBJ2-1, with TRBD1 matching over 8 bases. The CDR3 consists of 15 residues. The germline V gene has CDR1 SGDLS and CDR2 YYNGEE. V shed 4 bases, J shed 9 bases, and the junction held 12 bases outside the gene matches. CDR3 protein: CASSKTGAPGSEQFF. The CDR3 bases are TGTGCCAGCAGCAAGACAGGGGCCCCCGGGAGTGAGCAGTTCTTC.

The J gene is TRBJ1-1, the V gene TRBV4-3; a possible D gene is TRBD1 (5 bases). CDR3 size: 14 residues. V was clipped by 0 bases and J by 4 bases, with 9 bases between them. Germline loops: CDR1 LGHNA, CDR2 YSLEER. The CDR3 here is CASSQDLRVTEAFF. CDR3 bases: TGCGCCAGCAGCCAAGATCTCAGGGTCACTGAAGCTTTCTTT.

The chain carries TRBV12-3 or TRBV12-4 and TRBJ1-3, with D hard to call. V shed 5 bases and J shed 0 bases, with 14 bases lying between them. This CDR3 region has 16 residues. The CDR3 nucleotides are TGTGCCAGCAGTAGAACACCCCCTTTCTCTGGAAACACCATATATTTT. Encoded protein: CASSRTPPFSGNTIYF.

The V and J genes are TRBV5-1 and TRBJ1-1; perhaps TRBD1 as D (6 bases). The CDR3 loop spans 15 amino acids. The V end lost 1 base, the J end lost 0 bases, and 10 bases lay between the germline ends. The V gene's germline CDR1 is SGHRS and CDR2 YFSETQ. The CDR3 DNA reads as TGCGCCAGCAGCTTGCAGGGGACCATGAACACTGAAGCTTTCTTT. Translating it yields CASSLQGTMNTEAFF.

The chain employs TRBV4-2 and TRBJ1-1; D is unclear. The V gene's germline CDR1 is LGHNA and CDR2 YNFKEQ. This CDR3 has 12 residues. Between the trimmed V and J ends, which lost 5 bases and 8 bases, there was a span of 12 bases. CDR3 nucleotides: TGTGCCAGCAGCATAGACGGGGTAGAAGCTTTCTTT. Residues: CASSIDGVEAFF.

This clonotype was picked up a small number of times. The chain joins TRBV19 to TRBJ2-2; a possible D gene is TRBD1 (6 bases). The CDR3 length is 17 residues. Germline V gene lookup returns CDR1 LNHDA and CDR2 SQIVND (reference sequence). V was cut by 8 bases and J by 2 bases, with 21 bases left in between. The CDR3 is CASQPNWGQKNTGELFF. CDR3 DNA: TGTGCCAGTCAGCCTAACTGGGGGCAGAAAAACACCGGGGAGCTGTTTTTT.

The chain recombines TRBV5-1 with TRBJ2-3; 8 nucleotides agree with TRBD1. Germline V CDR1 and CDR2: SGHRS, YFSETQ. J gave up 1 base and V 5 bases, and 12 bases lay outside the gene matches. The CDR3 spans 17 residues. This CDR3 is CASSQFSPGQGTDTQYF. The CDR3 DNA reads as TGCGCCAGCAGTCAGTTTTCTCCGGGACAGGGCACAGATACGCAGTATTTT.

This clonotype was seen many times. This sequence joins TRBV29-1 and TRBJ2-3; 7 nucleotides align to TRBD2. The V gene's germline CDR1 is SQVTM and CDR2 ANQGSEA. This CDR3 comprises 13 residues. After removal of 3 bases from V and 3 bases from J, the junction contained 3 bases not matched to a gene. This CDR3 is CSVDPAGTDTQYF. For the CDR3, the DNA is TGCAGCGTTGACCCAGCGGGGACAGATACGCAGTATTTT.

This clonotype was observed at least ten times. This chain links TRBV5-6 with TRBJ1-2, with D uncertain. CDR3 length: 14 residues. With 0 bases removed from V and 2 bases from J, the gap between germline ends came to 8 bases. The germline V gene has CDR1 SGHDT and CDR2 YYEEEE. The CDR3 loop is CASSLGPVNYGYTF. The CDR3 nucleotides are TGTGCCAGCAGCTTGGGACCGGTAAACTATGGCTACACCTTC.

J is TRBJ2-3 and V is TRBV6-5; D is ambiguous. CDR1 and CDR2 (germline): MNHEY, SVGAGI. Trimming cost V 2 bases and J 5 bases, with 8 bases left between them. The CDR3 is made up of 13 amino acids. Here the CDR3 reads CASSYSAEDTQYF. As DNA, the CDR3 is TGTGCCAGCAGTTACAGCGCCGAAGATACGCAGTATTTT.

The chain combines TRBV14 with TRBJ2-3; D possibly corresponds to TRBD2 (6 bases). Germline V gives CDR1 SGHDN, CDR2 FVKESK. The CDR3 spans 14 residues. Trimming removed 4 bases from V and 1 base from J, with 9 bases in between. The CDR3 loop reads CASSRRLGTDTQYF. The DNA of the CDR3 is TGTGCCAGCAGCCGCAGACTAGGCACAGATACGCAGTATTTT.

This clonotype was picked up a small number of times. The chain employs TRBV20-1 and TRBJ1-1; D is possibly TRBD1 (6 bases). The CDR3 spans 10 residues. Per germline, CDR1 DFQATT and CDR2 SNEGSKA (reference sequence). Here the CDR3 DNA reads TGCGGAAAGGGGGTGCCTGAAGCTTTCTTT. This encodes CGKGVPEAFF.

Only one count was recorded for this clonotype. The chain combines TRBV29-1 with TRBJ1-4; D gene ambiguous. Germline CDR1 reads SQVTM; CDR2 reads ANQGSEA. The CDR3 consists of 16 residues. Trimming took 3 bases from V and 3 from J, leaving 17 bases between them. CDR3 bases: TGCAGCGTTGACGGAGGACTGGGAGACGCTAATGAAAAACTGTTTTTT. Translation: CSVDGGLGDANEKLFF. Full variable domain (outside the CDR3, taken from reference TRBV29-1 and TRBJ1-4): SAVISQKPSRDICQRGTSLTIQCQVDSQVTMMFWYRQQPGQSLTLIATANQGSEATYESGFVIDKFPISRPNLTFSTLTVSNMSPEDSSIYLCSVDGGLGDANEKLFFGSGTQLSVL.

V is TRBV3-1 and J is TRBJ1-1; tentatively, D is TRBD1 (6 bases). In germline, CDR1 is LGHDT, CDR2 YNNKEL (reference sequence). This CDR3 is 15 amino acids long. V shed 3 bases and J shed 0 bases, with 11 bases lying between them. CDR3 coding DNA: TGTGCCAGCAGCCAGTCGACAGGACTGAACACTGAAGCTTTCTTT. This translates into CASSQSTGLNTEAFF.

This clonotype was seen repeatedly, ten times or more. CDR3 residues: CAIGETQYF. The DNA for the CDR3 is TGTGCCATCGGGGAGACCCAGTACTTC. The chain combines TRBV7-8 with TRBJ2-5; D uncertain. The CDR3 is made up of 9 amino acids. Trimming removed 10 bases from V and 5 bases from J, with 5 bases in between. The germline V gene has CDR1 SGHVS and CDR2 FQNEAQ.

V usage is TRBV3-1 and J usage is TRBJ2-2, with a possible D match to TRBD1 (5 bases). The CDR3 runs 16 residues. Germline V lookup: CDR1 LGHDT, CDR2 YNNKEL (reference sequence). The V gene lost 3 bases and the J gene lost 0 bases, with 11 bases spanning the gap. The CDR3 DNA is TGTGCCAGCAGCCAGTTAGACAGCCCGAACACCGGGGAGCTGTTTTTT. Translated, it gives CASSQLDSPNTGELFF.

This clonotype was detected many times. The J gene is TRBJ2-5, the V gene TRBV5-1, with a tentative D call TRBD2 (5 bases). Trimming cost V 1 base and J 3 bases, with 7 bases left between them. Germline-derived CDR1 and CDR2 are SGHRS and YFSETQ. This CDR3 has 13 residues. CDR3 in DNA: TGCGCCAGCAGCTTGCCCGGGGAAGAGACCCAGTACTTC. It yields the protein CASSLPGEETQYF.

This clonotype was picked up a small number of times. The rearrangement joins TRBV3-1 to TRBJ1-1; D unresolved. Trimming took 4 bases from V and 0 from J, leaving 6 bases between them. Per the germline V gene, CDR1 is LGHDT and CDR2 is YNNKEL (reference sequence). The CDR3 loop spans 13 amino acids. CDR3 amino acids: CASSRNLNTEAFF. The CDR3, as DNA: TGTGCCAGCAGCCGCAACTTGAACACTGAAGCTTTCTTT. Together with reference TRBV3-1 and TRBJ1-1, the CDR3 gives the full variable domain: DTAVSQTPKYLVTQMGNDKSIKCEQNLGHDTMYWYKQDSKKFLKIMFSYNNKELIINETVPNRFSPKSPDKAHLNLHINSLELGDSAVYFCASSRNLNTEAFFGQGTRLTVV.

CDR3 residues: CAWSVGAGYQETQYF. The CDR3 coding sequence is TGTGCCTGGAGTGTAGGAGCGGGGTACCAAGAGACCCAGTACTTC. The chain is built from TRBV30 and TRBJ2-5, with TRBD2 matching 7 bases. Germline V gene sequence: CDR1 GTSNPN, CDR2 SVGIG (reference sequence). The CDR3 is made up of 15 amino acids. The V gene end was trimmed by 0 bases and the J gene end by 0 bases; junction bases not matched to a gene: 4.

This clonotype was counted many times. The genes are TRBV5-1 and TRBJ1-1; 8 bases align to TRBD1. This CDR3 spans 16 amino acids. With V trimmed by 5 bases and J by 8 bases, 17 bases remained unmatched. The V gene's germline CDR1 is SGHRS and CDR2 YFSETQ. Written as DNA, the CDR3 is TGCGCCAGCAGTGGTCGGACAGGGCAATTTGGTCGGGAAGCTTTCTTT. Protein sequence: CASSGRTGQFGREAFF.

In this sample, this clonotype turned up a few times. The chain combines TRBV6-2 or TRBV6-3 with TRBJ1-1; maybe TRBD1 (6 bases). Trimming took 4 bases from V and 6 from J, leaving 18 bases between them. Germline CDR1 MNHEY, CDR2 SVGEGT. This CDR3 has 15 amino acids. CDR3 protein: CASSFRPQGEAEAFF. CDR3 bases: TGTGCCAGCAGTTTTAGACCACAGGGCGAGGCTGAAGCTTTCTTT.